This TCR beta chain was profiled in a study of human T cells and chemical hapten exposure. TCRdb itself ran the RACE reads through MiXCR, one entry per CDR3 protein. In the table there are tens of thousands of distinct CDR3 sequences, approximately 8% of which are singletons. The germline V gene encodes CDR1 MNHEY and CDR2 SVGAGI. The ends lost 2 bases at V and 6 bases at J; junction bases unmatched: 8. There are 16 residues in the CDR3. This clonotype was detected ten times or more. Time point here: patch test 1, 2 weeks after DPC sensitization. Treatment of the sample: therapeutic diphenylcyclopropenone sensitization with weekly scalp DPC.

The sequence was obtained from a woman in her thirties with alopecia areata. Some clones in this sample may be carry-over from other donors' samples. Sequences were derived from whole blood, sampled in connection with sensitization to the hapten diphenylcyclopropenone (DPC). The rearrangement links TRBV6-5 to TRBJ2-1; TRBD2 aligns across 9 bases. Here the CDR3 reads CASSYPRAGGTNEQFF. In DNA form, the CDR3 reads TGTGCCAGCAGTTACCCTCGAGCGGGGGGTACCAATGAGCAGTTCTTC.